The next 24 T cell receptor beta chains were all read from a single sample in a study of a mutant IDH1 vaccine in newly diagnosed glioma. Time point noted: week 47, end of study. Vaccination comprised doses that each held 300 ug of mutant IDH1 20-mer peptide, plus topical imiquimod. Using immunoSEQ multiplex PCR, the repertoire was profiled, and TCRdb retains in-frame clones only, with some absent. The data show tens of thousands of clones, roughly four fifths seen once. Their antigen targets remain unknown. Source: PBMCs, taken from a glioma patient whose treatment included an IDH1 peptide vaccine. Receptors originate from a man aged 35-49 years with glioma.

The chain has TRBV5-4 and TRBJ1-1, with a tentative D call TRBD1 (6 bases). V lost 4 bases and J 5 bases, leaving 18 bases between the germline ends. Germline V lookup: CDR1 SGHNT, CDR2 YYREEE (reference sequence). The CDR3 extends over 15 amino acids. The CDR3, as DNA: TGTGCCAGCAGCCTGTCTGTCGGGGGCGGGACTGAAGCTTTCTTT. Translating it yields CASSLSVGGGTEAFF.

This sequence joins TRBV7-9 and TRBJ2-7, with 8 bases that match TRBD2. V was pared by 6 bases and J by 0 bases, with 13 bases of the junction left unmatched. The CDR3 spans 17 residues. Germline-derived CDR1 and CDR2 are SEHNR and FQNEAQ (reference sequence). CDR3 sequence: CASRDTRGGTASYEQYF. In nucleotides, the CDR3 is TGTGCCAGCAGGGACACCCGGGGGGGGACGGCCTCCTACGAGCAGTACTTC.

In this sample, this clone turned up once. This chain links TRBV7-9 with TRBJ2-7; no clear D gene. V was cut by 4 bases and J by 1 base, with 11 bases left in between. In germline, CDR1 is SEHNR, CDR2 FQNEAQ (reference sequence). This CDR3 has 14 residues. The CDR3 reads CASSSTAWSYEQYF. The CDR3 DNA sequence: TGTGCCAGCAGCTCAACCGCGTGGTCCTACGAGCAGTACTTC.

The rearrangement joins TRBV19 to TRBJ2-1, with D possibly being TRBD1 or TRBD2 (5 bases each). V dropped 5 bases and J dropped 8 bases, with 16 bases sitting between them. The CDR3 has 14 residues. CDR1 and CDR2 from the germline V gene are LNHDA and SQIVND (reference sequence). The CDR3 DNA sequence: TGTGCCAGTAGTGTGGGGACCAGTTCGTATGAGCAGTTCTTC. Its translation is CASSVGTSSYEQFF.

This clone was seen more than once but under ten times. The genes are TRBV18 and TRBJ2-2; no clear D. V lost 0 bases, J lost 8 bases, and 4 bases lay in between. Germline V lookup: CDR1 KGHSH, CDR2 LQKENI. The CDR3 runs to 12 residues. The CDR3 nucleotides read TGTGCCAGCTCACCACCGCAGGGGGAGCTGTTTTTT. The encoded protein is CASSPPQGELFF.

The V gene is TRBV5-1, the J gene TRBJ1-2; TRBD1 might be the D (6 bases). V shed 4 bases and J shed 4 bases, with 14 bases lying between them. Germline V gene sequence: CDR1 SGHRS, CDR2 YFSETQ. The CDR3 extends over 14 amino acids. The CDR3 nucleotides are TGCGCCAGCAGCGGCGGGGGGCGAGCCTATGGCTACACCTTC. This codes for CASSGGGRAYGYTF.

CDR3: CSVPGQGNYGYTF. CDR3 in DNA: TGCAGCGTTCCGGGACAGGGGAACTATGGCTACACCTTC. J is TRBJ1-2 and V is TRBV29-1; 10 bases map to TRBD1. Unmatched junction bases numbered 2, after V lost 5 bases and J lost 2 bases. This CDR3 is 13 amino acids long. Germline values: CDR1 SQVTM, CDR2 ANQGSEA. The whole variable domain, filled in from reference TRBV29-1 and TRBJ1-2, reads SAVISQKPSRDICQRGTSLTIQCQVDSQVTMMFWYRQQPGQSLTLIATANQGSEATYESGFVIDKFPISRPNLTFSTLTVSNMSPEDSSIYLCSVPGQGNYGYTFGSGTRLTVV.

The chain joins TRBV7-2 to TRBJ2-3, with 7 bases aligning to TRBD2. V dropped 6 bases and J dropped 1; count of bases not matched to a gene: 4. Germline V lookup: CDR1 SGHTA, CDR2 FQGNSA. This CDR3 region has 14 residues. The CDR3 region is CASSLSGGTDTQYF. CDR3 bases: TGTGCCAGCAGTTTGAGCGGGGGCACAGATACGCAGTATTTT.

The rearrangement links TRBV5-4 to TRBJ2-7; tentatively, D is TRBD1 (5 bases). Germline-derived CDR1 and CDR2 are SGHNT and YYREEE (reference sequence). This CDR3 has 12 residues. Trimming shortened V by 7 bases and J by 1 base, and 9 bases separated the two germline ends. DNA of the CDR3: TGTGCCAGCTCATCAGGGTCCTACGAGCAGTACTTC. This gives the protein CASSSGSYEQYF.

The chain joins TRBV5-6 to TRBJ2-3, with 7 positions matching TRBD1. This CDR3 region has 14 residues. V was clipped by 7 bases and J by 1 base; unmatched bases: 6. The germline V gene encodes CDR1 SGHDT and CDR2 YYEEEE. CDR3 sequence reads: CASGNTGGTDTQYF. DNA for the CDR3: TGTGCCAGCGGTAATACAGGGGGCACAGATACGCAGTATTTT.

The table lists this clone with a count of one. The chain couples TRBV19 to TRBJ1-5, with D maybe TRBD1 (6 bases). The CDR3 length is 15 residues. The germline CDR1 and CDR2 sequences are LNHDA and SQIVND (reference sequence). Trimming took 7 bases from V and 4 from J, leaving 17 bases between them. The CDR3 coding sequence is TGTGCCAGTATGGATGGCAGGGGCTTTAATCAGCCCCAGCATTTT. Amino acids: CASMDGRGFNQPQHF.

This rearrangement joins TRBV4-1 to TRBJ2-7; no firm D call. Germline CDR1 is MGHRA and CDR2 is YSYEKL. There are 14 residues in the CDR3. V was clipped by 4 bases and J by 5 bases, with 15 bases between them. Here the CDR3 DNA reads TGCGCCAGCAGCCCGGGCGTCGGGTCCCACGAGCAGTACTTC. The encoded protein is CASSPGVGSHEQYF.

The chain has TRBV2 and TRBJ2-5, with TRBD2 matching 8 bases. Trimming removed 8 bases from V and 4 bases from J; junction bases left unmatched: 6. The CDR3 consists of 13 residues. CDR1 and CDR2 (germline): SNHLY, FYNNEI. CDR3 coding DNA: TGTGCCAGCCTACCGGGAGGGGGAGAGACCCAGTACTTC. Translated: CASLPGGGETQYF.

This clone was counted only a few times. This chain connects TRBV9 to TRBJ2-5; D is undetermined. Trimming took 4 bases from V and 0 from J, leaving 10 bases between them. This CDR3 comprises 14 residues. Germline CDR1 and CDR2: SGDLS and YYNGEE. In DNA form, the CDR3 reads TGTGCCAGCAGCCCTGGACCCCACCAAGAGACCCAGTACTTC. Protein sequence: CASSPGPHQETQYF.

The CDR3 sequence: CASSLAAEKLYEQYF. For the CDR3, the DNA is TGCGCCAGCAGCTTGGCCGCCGAGAAACTCTACGAGCAGTACTTC. The rearrangement joins TRBV5-1 to TRBJ2-7; D not certain. CDR1 and CDR2 from the germline V gene are SGHRS and YFSETQ. V was clipped by 0 bases and J by 3 bases, with 13 bases between them. The CDR3 totals 15 residues.

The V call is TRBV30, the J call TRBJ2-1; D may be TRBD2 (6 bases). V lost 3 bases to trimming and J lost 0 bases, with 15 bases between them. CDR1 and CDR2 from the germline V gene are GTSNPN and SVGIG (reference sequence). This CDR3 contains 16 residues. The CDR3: CAWRGGGSSSYNEQFF. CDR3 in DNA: TGTGCCTGGAGAGGTGGGGGGTCGAGCTCCTACAATGAGCAGTTCTTC. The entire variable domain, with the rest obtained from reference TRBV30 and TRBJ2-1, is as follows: SQTIHQWPATLVQPVGSPLSLECTVEGTSNPNLYWYRQAAGRGLQLLFYSVGIGQISSEVPQNLSASRPQDRQFILSSKKLLLSDSGFYLCAWRGGGSSSYNEQFFGPGTRLTVL.

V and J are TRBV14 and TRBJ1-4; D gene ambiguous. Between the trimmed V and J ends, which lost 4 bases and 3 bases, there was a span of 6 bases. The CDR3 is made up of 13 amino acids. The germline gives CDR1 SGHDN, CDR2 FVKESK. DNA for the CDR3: TGTGCCAGCAGCCGTTCAGCTAATGAAAAACTGTTTTTT. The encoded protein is CASSRSANEKLFF.

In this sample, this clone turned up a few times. DNA of the CDR3: TGTGCCAGCAGTGCCAGCGGGGGACAGCCCCAGCATTTT. The encoded protein is CASSASGGQPQHF. The gene calls are TRBV2 and TRBJ1-5; TRBD1 might be the D (5 bases). The germline V gene has CDR1 SNHLY and CDR2 FYNNEI. The V end lost 4 bases, the J end lost 7 bases, and 11 bases lay between the germline ends. There are 13 residues in the CDR3.

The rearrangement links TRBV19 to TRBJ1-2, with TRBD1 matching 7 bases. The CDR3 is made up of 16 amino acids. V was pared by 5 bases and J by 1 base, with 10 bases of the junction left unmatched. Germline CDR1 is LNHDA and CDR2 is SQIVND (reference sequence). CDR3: CASSPNRGPVNYGYTF. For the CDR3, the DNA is TGTGCCAGTAGTCCGAACAGGGGTCCCGTTAACTATGGCTACACCTTC. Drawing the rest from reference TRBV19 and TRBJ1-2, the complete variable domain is DGGITQSPKYLFRKEGQNVTLSCEQNLNHDAMYWYRQDPGQGLRLIYYSQIVNDFQKGDIAEGYSVSREKKESFPLTVTSAQKNPTAFYLCASSPNRGPVNYGYTFGSGTRLTVV.

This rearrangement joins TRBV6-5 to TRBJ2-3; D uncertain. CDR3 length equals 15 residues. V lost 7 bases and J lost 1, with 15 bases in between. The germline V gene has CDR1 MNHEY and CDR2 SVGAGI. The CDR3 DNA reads TGTGCCAGCACCCCCATCGGGTCCGGCACAGATACGCAGTATTTT. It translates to CASTPIGSGTDTQYF.

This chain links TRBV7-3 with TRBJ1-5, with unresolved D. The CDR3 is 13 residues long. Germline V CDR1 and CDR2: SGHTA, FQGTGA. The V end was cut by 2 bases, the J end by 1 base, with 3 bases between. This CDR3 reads CASSLDSNQPQHF. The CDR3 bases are TGTGCCAGCAGCTTAGACAGCAATCAGCCCCAGCATTTT.

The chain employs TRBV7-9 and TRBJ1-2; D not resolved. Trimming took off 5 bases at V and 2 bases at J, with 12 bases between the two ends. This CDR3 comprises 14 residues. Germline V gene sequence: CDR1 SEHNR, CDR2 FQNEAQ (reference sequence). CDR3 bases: TGTGCCAGCAGCCCCGACGCAGTAAACTATGGCTACACCTTC. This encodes CASSPDAVNYGYTF.

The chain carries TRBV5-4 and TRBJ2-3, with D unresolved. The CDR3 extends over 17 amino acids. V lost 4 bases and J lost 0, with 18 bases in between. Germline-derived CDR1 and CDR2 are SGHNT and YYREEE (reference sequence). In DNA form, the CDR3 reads TGTGCCAGCAGCCCGAACCGGGCAACCACTAGCACAGATACGCAGTATTTT. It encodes CASSPNRATTSTDTQYF.

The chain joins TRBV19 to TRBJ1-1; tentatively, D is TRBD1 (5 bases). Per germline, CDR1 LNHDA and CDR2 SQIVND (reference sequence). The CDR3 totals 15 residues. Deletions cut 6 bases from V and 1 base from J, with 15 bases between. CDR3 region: CASRRGETTNTEAFF. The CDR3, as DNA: TGTGCCAGTAGGAGAGGGGAGACAACGAACACTGAAGCTTTCTTT.